This T cell receptor beta chain was captured in a study of tumor and adjacent non-tumor tissue in lung cancer. Comments on this clonotype: Its antigen remains unknown.

Per the germline V gene, CDR1 is SEHNR and CDR2 is FQNEAQ (reference sequence). This CDR3 is 14 amino acids long. The ends lost 5 bases at V and 5 bases at J; junction bases unmatched: 3. Three rounds of nested PCR, following a modified ARM-PCR protocol, produced the TCRbeta library. Using its own MiXCR run on the multiplex PCR reads, TCRdb lists one record per CDR3 protein. This table holds some 74,000 distinct CDR3 sequences, roughly 72% found once. General study results and limits: Shorter survival was associated with higher TCR diversity in tumors. Significantly higher TCR diversity was found in tumor than normal lung. Tumor repertoires had a smaller top 100 clone share than normal lung.

RNA was extracted from bulk tissue without any cell sorting. This sequence joins TRBV7-9 and TRBJ1-4; the match to TRBD1 covers 9 bases. The sequenced sample consisted of lung tumor tissue. The receptor comes from a woman in her 40s with non-small cell lung cancer. The CDR3 bases are TGTGCCAGCAGCCCAGGACAGGGGAATGAAAAACTGTTTTTT. It specifies CASSPGQGNEKLFF.